This T cell receptor (beta chain) was identified in a study of tumor-infiltrating lymphocytes in primary liver carcinoma. Study-wide background: Enrolled patients were male and female, aged 30 to 69 years. Whole-study results and caveats: It was tumor-adjacent and tumor-blood pairs that overlapped less than tumor region pairs did. Blood fell significantly below tumors in its top-250-clone fraction (p = 0.039).

Total RNA (about 500 ng) served as template for TCR beta cDNA synthesis primed by a constant-region primer. Slightly modified ARM-PCR with three nested multiplex PCR rounds yielded TCR beta libraries. The first two PCR rounds used TRBV1-TRBV30 forward primers with a C-beta reverse primer, around 10 cycles each. A single record per CDR3 protein comes from TCRdb applying MiXCR to the multiplex PCR reads. The sample holds about 320,000 distinct CDR3 sequences, around three fifths seen once. Regarding this clonotype: Its specificity is unknown.

This CDR3 region has 11 residues. Germline assignment: CDR1 MNHNY and CDR2 SVGAGI (reference sequence). The authors took blood RNA from unsorted whole blood and also extracted germline DNA. Material for sequencing was peripheral blood. V gene TRBV6-6 combines with J gene TRBJ2-5; D not certain. The end of the DNA aligns better with TRBJ2-1, so the J call may be wrong. The sequence came from a woman in her 30s with primary liver carcinoma and hepatitis B virus infection. CDR3 region: CASSFVETQFF. CDR3 nucleotide sequence: TGTGCCAGCAGTTTCGTAGAGACCCAGTTCTTC.